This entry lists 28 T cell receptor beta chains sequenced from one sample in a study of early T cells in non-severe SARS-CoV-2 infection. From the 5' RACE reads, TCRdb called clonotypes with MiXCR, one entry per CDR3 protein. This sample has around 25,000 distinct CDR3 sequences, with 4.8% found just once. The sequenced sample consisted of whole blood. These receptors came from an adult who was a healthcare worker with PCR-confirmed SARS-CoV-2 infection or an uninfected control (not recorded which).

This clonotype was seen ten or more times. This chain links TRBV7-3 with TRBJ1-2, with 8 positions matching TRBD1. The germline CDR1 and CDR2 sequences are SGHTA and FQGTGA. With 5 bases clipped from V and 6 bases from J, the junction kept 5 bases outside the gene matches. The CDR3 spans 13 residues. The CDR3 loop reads CASSRTGSDGYTF. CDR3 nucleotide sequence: TGTGCCAGCAGCCGGACAGGGAGCGATGGCTACACCTTC.

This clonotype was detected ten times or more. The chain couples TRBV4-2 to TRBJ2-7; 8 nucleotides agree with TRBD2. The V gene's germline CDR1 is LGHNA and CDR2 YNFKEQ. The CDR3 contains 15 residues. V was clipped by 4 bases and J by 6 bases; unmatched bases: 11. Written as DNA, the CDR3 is TGTGCCAGCAGCCCCCTTCTTCAGCGGGAGAGCGAGCAGTACTTC. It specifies CASSPLLQRESEQYF.

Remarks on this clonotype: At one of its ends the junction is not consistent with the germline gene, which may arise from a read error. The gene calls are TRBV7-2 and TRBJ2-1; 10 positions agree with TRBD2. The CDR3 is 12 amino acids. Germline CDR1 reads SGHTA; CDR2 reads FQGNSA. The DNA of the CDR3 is TGTGCCAGCAGCTTACTTGGGACTAGCGTCATCTTC. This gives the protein CASSLLGTSVIF.

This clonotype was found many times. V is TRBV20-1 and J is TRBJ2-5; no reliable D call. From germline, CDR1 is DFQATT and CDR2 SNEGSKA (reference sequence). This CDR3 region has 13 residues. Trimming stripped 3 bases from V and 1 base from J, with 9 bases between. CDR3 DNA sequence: TGCAGTGCTAGCTTTTCTAGCCAAGAGACCCAGTACTTC. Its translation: CSASFSSQETQYF.

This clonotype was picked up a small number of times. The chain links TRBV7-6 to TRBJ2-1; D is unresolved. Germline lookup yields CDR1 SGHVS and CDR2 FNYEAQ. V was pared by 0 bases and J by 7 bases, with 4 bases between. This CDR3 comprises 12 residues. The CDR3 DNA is TGTGCCAGCAGCTTAGCAGTAAATGAGCAGTTCTTC. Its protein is CASSLAVNEQFF.

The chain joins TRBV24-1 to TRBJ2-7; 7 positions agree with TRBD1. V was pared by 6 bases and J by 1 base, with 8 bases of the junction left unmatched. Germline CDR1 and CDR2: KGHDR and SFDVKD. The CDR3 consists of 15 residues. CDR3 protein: CATSSSQGRSYEQYF. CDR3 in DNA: TGTGCCACCAGTTCGTCACAGGGGCGATCCTACGAGCAGTACTTC.

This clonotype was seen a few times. The chain's CDR3 is CASSSSEWRYNSPLHF. CDR3 nucleotides: TGTGCCAGCAGTTCATCTGAATGGAGGTACAATTCACCCCTCCACTTT. The chain is built from TRBV5-6 and TRBJ1-6; D is undetermined. Germline CDR1 SGHDT, CDR2 YYEEEE. The CDR3 loop spans 16 amino acids. V was pared by 5 bases and J by 7 bases, with 19 bases between. The full variable domain, completed using reference TRBV5-6 and TRBJ1-6, is DAGVTQSPTHLIKTRGQQVTLRCSPKSGHDTVSWYQQALGQGPQFIFQYYEEEERQRGNFPDRFSGHQFPNYSSELNVNALLLGDSALYLCASSSSEWRYNSPLHFGNGTRLTVT.

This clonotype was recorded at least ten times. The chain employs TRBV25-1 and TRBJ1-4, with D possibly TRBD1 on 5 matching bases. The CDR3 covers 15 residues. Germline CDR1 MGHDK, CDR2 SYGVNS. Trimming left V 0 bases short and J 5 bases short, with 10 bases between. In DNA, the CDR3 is TGTGCCAGCAGTGAATATTTAGGGGAAAATGAAAAACTGTTTTTT. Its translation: CASSEYLGENEKLFF.

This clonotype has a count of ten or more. CDR3 sequence (DNA): TGCGCCAGCAGCTTGGAACGGGAGGGATACGAGCAGTACTTC. As protein: CASSLEREGYEQYF. The gene calls are TRBV5-1 and TRBJ2-7, with 8 nucleotides matching TRBD2. CDR1 and CDR2 from the germline V gene are SGHRS and YFSETQ. J was trimmed by 4 bases and V by 0 bases; bases with no gene match: 3. This CDR3 is built from 14 residues. Full variable domain (missing parts from reference TRBV5-1 and TRBJ2-7): KAGVTQTPRYLIKTRGQQVTLSCSPISGHRSVSWYQQTPGQGLQFLFEYFSETQRNKGNFPGRFSGRQFSNSRSEMNVSTLELGDSALYLCASSLEREGYEQYFGPGTRLTVT.

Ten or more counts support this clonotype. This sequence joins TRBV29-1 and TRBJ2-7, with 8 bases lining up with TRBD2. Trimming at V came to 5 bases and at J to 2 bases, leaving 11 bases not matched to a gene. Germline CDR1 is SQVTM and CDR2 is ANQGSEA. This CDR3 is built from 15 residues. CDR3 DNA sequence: TGCAGCGTTTCCCCTCAGGGCGGGGGGCCCTACGAGCAGTACTTC. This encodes CSVSPQGGGPYEQYF.

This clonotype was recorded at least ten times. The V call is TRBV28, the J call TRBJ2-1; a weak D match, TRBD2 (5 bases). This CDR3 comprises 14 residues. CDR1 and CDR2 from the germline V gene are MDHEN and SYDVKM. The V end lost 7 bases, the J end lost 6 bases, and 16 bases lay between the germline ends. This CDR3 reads CASNLAPLGNEQFF. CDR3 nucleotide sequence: TGTGCCAGCAATCTAGCTCCCCTCGGCAATGAGCAGTTCTTC.

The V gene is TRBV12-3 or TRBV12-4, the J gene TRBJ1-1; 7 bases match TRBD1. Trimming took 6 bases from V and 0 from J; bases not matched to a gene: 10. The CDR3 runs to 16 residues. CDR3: CASSRQPGQMNTEAFF. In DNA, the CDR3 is TGTGCCAGCAGCCGCCAACCGGGACAGATGAACACTGAAGCTTTCTTT.

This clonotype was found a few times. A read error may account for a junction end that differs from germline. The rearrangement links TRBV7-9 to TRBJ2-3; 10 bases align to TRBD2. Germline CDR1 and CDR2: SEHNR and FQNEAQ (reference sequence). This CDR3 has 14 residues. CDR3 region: CASTLAGGLYTQYF. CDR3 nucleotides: TGTGCCAGCACCTTAGCGGGAGGCCTTTATACGCAGTATTTT.

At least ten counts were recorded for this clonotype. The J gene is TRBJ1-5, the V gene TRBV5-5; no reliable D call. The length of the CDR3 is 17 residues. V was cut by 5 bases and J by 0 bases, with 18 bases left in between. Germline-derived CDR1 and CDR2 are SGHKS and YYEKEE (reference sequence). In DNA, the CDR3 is TGTGCCAGCAGACCTTCACAGAAGTGGAATAGCAATCAGCCCCAGCATTTT. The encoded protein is CASRPSQKWNSNQPQHF.

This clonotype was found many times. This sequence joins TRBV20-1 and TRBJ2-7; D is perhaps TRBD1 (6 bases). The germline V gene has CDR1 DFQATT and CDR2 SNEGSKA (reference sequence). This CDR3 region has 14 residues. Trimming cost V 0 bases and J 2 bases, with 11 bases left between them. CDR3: CSAREGAVTYEQYF. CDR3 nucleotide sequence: TGCAGTGCTAGAGAGGGGGCCGTCACCTACGAGCAGTACTTC.

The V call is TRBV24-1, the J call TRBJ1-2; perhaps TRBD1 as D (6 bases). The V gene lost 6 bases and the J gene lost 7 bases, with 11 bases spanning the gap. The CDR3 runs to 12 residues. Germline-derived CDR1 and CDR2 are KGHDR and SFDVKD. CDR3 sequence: CATSPGAGGYTF. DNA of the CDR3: TGTGCCACCAGTCCGGGGGCGGGTGGCTACACCTTC.

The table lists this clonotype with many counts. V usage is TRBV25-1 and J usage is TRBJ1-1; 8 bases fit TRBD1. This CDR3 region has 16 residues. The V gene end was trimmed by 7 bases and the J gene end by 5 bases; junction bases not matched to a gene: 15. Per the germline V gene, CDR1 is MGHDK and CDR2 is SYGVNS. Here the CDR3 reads CASTPPGVRGLTEAFF. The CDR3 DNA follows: TGTGCCAGCACCCCACCCGGCGTCAGGGGGCTGACTGAAGCTTTCTTT.

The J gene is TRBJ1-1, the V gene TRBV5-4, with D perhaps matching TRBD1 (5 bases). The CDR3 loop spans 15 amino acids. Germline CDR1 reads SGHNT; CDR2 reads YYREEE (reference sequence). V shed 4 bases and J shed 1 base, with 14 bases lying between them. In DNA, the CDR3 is TGTGCCAGCAGCCCCGGGGCACCCACGAACACTGAAGCTTTCTTT. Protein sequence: CASSPGAPTNTEAFF.

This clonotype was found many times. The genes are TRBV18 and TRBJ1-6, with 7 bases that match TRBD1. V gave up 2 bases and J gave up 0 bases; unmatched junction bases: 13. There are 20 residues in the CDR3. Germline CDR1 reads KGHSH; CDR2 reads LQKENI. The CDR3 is CASSPLKGGLDSSYNSPLHF. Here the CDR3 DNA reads TGTGCCAGCTCACCATTGAAAGGGGGCTTGGACAGCTCCTATAATTCACCCCTCCACTTT.

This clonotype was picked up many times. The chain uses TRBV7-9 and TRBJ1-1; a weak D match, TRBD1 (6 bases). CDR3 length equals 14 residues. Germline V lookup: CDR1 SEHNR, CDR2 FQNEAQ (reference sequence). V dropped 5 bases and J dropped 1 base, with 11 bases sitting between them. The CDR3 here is CASSNKQGNTEAFF. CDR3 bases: TGTGCCAGCAGCAATAAACAGGGGAACACTGAAGCTTTCTTT.

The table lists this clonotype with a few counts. The CDR3 nucleotides read TGCGCCAGCAGCGCTGCGGGGGGGGCCCCAGGATTGGCCCTCCACTTT. It encodes CASSAAGGAPGLALHF. The chain has TRBV5-1 and TRBJ1-6; maybe TRBD1 (6 bases). V was pared by 4 bases and J by 14 bases, with 25 bases between. Germline-derived CDR1 and CDR2 are SGHRS and YFSETQ. The CDR3 has 16 residues. The variable domain in full, completed from reference TRBV5-1 and TRBJ1-6, reads KAGVTQTPRYLIKTRGQQVTLSCSPISGHRSVSWYQQTPGQGLQFLFEYFSETQRNKGNFPGRFSGRQFSNSRSEMNVSTLELGDSALYLCASSAAGGAPGLALHFGNGTRLTVT.

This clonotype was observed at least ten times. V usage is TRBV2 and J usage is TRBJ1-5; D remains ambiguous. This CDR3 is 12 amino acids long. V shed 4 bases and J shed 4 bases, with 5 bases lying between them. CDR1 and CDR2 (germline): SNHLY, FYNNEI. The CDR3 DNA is TGTGCCAGCAGTGGGGAGAATCAGCCCCAGCATTTT. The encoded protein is CASSGENQPQHF.

DNA for the CDR3: TGCAGCGTACAGACAGGGAGGGACACTGAAGCTTTCTTT. This gives the protein CSVQTGRDTEAFF. The rearrangement joins TRBV29-1 to TRBJ1-1, with 7 bases matching TRBD1. Germline V CDR1 and CDR2: SQVTM, ANQGSEA. The CDR3 spans 13 residues. Trimming cost V 6 bases and J 3 bases; bases outside gene matches: 7.

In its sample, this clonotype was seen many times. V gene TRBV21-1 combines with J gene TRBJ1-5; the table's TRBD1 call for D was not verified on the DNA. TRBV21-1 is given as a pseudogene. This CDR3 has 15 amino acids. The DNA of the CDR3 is TGTGCCAGCAGCAGACAGGGGCCGCCTGGTCAGCCCCAGCATTTT. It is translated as CASSRQGPPGQPQHF.

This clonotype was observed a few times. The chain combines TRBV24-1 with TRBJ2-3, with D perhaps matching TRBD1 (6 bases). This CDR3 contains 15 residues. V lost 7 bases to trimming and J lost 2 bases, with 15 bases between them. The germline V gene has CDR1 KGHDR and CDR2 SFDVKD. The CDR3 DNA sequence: TGTGCCACCAGAGGGACCGGGACACCCACAGATACGCAGTATTTT. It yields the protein CATRGTGTPTDTQYF.

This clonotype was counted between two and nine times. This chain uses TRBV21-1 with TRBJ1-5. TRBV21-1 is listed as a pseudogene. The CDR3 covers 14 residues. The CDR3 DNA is TGTGCCAGCAGCAAAGGGCGGGACAATCAGCCCCAGCATTTT. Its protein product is CASSKGRDNQPQHF.

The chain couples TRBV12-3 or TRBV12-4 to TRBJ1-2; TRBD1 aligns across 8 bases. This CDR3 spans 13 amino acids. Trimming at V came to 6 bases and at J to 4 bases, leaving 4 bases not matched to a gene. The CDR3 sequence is CASRQGGIYGYTF. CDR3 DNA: TGTGCCAGCAGACAGGGGGGGATCTATGGCTACACCTTC.

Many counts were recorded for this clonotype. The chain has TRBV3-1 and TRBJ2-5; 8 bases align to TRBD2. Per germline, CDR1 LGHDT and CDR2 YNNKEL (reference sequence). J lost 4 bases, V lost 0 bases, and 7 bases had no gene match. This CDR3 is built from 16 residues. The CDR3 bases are TGTGCCAGCAGCCAAGACCCCCCGGGAGGGATAGAGACCCAGTACTTC. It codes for CASSQDPPGGIETQYF.